The clone carrying this TCR beta chain was observed a handful of times. The data derive from a study of CD8+ T cells in alopecia areata. From germline, CDR1 is GTSNPN and CDR2 SVGIG (reference sequence). Trimming removed 0 bases from V and 4 bases from J, with 13 bases in between. The CDR3 contains 15 residues. Extraction of RNA preceded its reverse transcription into cDNA, which served as the sequencing template. Only in-frame clones appear in the TCRdb table, and some are missing; sequencing was by immunoSEQ multiplex PCR. The sample has 200,000 to 250,000 clones, around three fifths seen once. Treatment indicated: oral pan-JAK inhibitor, 5-10 mg twice daily.

The input for sequencing was CD4+ T cells sorted from blood, taken at week 4, from a patient treated with tofacitinib. The receptor was isolated from a human donor with alopecia areata. This chain connects TRBV30 to TRBJ2-1; D might be TRBD1 (5 bases). This CDR3 reads CAWSVAGHGYNEQFF. The CDR3 DNA follows: TGTGCCTGGAGTGTGGCAGGGCACGGTTACAATGAGCAGTTCTTC.